This T cell receptor (beta chain) was sequenced during a study of OX40 agonist ivuxolimab in advanced cancers. The wider study: The study gave patients intravenous ivuxolimab at 0.01 to 10 mg/kg every 2 weeks. Hepatocellular carcinoma, melanoma, renal cell or head and neck cancer was diagnosed in the dose-escalation patients. General study results and limits: Antigens targeted by the expanded peripheral T cells were not determined. Among T cells, CD8+ cells averaged more expanded clones than CD4+ cells.

To note about this clone: Its specificity is not known.

Generated by immunoSEQ multiplex PCR, the TCRdb table keeps only in-frame clones and is missing some. The table lists over 45,000 clones, around 83% of them singletons, with 0.8% to 1% in the top ten. This specimen was CD4+ or CD8+ T cells sorted from blood, taken in a trial of the OX40 agonist ivuxolimab. This sequence was found in an adult with an advanced solid tumor such as melanoma, head and neck, liver or kidney cancer.

CDR3 in DNA: TGTGCCAGCAGCCGGACGGTTAAACTTAACTATGGCTACACCTTC. Protein sequence: CASSRTVKLNYGYTF. The V and J genes are TRBV11-2 and TRBJ1-2; D unclear. CDR3 length: 15 amino acids. The germline V gene encodes CDR1 SGHAT and CDR2 FQNNGV. V lost 5 bases, J lost 1 base, and 14 bases lay in between. Combining the CDR3 with reference TRBV11-2 and TRBJ1-2 gives the whole variable domain EAGVAQSPRYKIIEKRQSVAFWCNPISGHATLYWYQQILGQGPKLLIQFQNNGVVDDSQLPKDRFSAERLKGVDSTLKIQPAKLEDSAVYLCASSRTVKLNYGYTFGSGTRLTVV.